A single sample gave rise to the 26 T cell receptor beta chains below, sequenced in a study of lymphopenia after photon versus proton radiotherapy. Method: immunoSEQ multiplex PCR; TCRdb's copy keeps in-frame clones and lacks some. This sample has around 63,000 clones; about 89% occur once, and the top ten carry roughly a tenth. Sample: peripheral blood, taken from a patient treated with proton-based radiotherapy. Every receptor here comes from a man older than 75 with esophageal cancer.

The chain carries TRBV7-2 and TRBJ2-5; D gene uncertain. The CDR3 has 13 residues. Germline-derived CDR1 and CDR2 are SGHTA and FQGNSA. Trimming took 3 bases from V and 4 from J, leaving 9 bases between them. CDR3 region: CASSLVRLETQYF. The CDR3 DNA sequence: TGTGCCAGCAGCTTGGTCAGACTAGAGACCCAGTACTTC.

This clone was seen once. The genes are TRBV30 and TRBJ2-1; the D is unclear. The CDR3 has 14 residues. Trimming pared 4 bases from V and 10 bases from J, leaving 20 bases between. Germline CDR1 and CDR2: GTSNPN and SVGIG (reference sequence). The CDR3 DNA follows: TGTGCCTGGAAATACCTCCAAAGGACCGGGGAGCAGTTCTTC. It yields the protein CAWKYLQRTGEQFF.

This sequence joins TRBV11-3 and TRBJ2-7; D may be TRBD2 (6 bases). Germline V gene sequence: CDR1 SGHNT, CDR2 YENEEA. The CDR3 loop spans 16 amino acids. The germline V and J ends were trimmed by 1 base and 4 bases, with 17 bases remaining between them. CDR3 region: CASSLGTGGGLYEQYF. For the CDR3, the DNA is TGTGCCAGCAGCTTAGGGACTGGCGGCGGACTATACGAGCAGTACTTC.

This rearrangement joins TRBV11-2 to TRBJ2-3; D is perhaps TRBD1 (5 bases). Between the trimmed V and J ends, which lost 2 bases and 1 base, there was a span of 10 bases. This CDR3 contains 15 residues. Germline CDR1 and CDR2: SGHAT and FQNNGV. The CDR3 nucleotides are TGTGCCAGCAGCTTACGGCAGGGCGGCACAGATACGCAGTATTTT. Amino acid sequence: CASSLRQGGTDTQYF.

This clone was detected many times. The rearrangement uses TRBV18 and TRBJ1-4; possibly TRBD1 for D (5 bases). This CDR3 has 15 residues. Germline V gene data show CDR1 as KGHSH and CDR2 as LQKENI. Between the trimmed V and J ends, which lost 4 bases and 3 bases, there was a span of 12 bases. CDR3 in amino acids: CASSLFRGANEKLFF. For the CDR3, the DNA is TGTGCCAGCTCACTATTTCGGGGGGCTAATGAAAAACTGTTTTTT.

The chain uses TRBV7-9 and TRBJ2-1; 12 nucleotides align to TRBD2. V lost 5 bases and J lost 0; bases outside the gene matches: 8. Germline CDR1 SEHNR, CDR2 FQNEAQ (reference sequence). The CDR3 sequence is 18 residues long. The CDR3 spells CASSGGTSGLLSYNEQFF. The CDR3 nucleotides read TGTGCCAGCAGCGGAGGGACTAGCGGGCTTCTCTCCTACAATGAGCAGTTCTTC.

CDR3 sequence (DNA): TGTGCCAGCAGTGCCCAACGCGGGACCCGGAGCTCTGGGGCCAACGTCCTGACTTTC. Translated: CASSAQRGTRSSGANVLTF. The chain combines TRBV27 with TRBJ2-6, with D perhaps TRBD2 (6 bases). The germline V gene encodes CDR1 MNHEY and CDR2 SMNVEV (reference sequence). The germline V and J ends were trimmed by 5 bases and 0 bases, with 20 bases remaining between them. This CDR3 is built from 19 residues.

V and J are TRBV5-8 and TRBJ2-1; 10 nucleotides match TRBD2. Germline assignment: CDR1 SGHTS and CDR2 YDEGEE. Losses at the gene ends were 3 bases for V and 0 bases for J; bases not matched to a gene: 6. The CDR3 length is 17 residues. Here the CDR3 reads CASSSRRTSGSYNEQFF. DNA for the CDR3: TGTGCCAGCAGCTCCCGCAGGACTAGCGGCTCCTACAATGAGCAGTTCTTC.

The gene calls are TRBV19 and TRBJ2-3; D gene uncertain. V lost 1 base and J 2 bases, leaving 7 bases between the germline ends. Germline V CDR1 and CDR2: LNHDA, SQIVND (reference sequence). This CDR3 region has 14 residues. Written as DNA, the CDR3 is TGTGCCAGTAGTATAGGGGTAGTCACAGATACGCAGTATTTT. This translates into CASSIGVVTDTQYF.

The chain combines TRBV11-1 with TRBJ2-5, with 12 bases matching TRBD2. V lost 4 bases to trimming and J lost 1 base; unmatched junction nucleotides: 4. CDR1 is SGHAT, CDR2 FQDESV, per germline (reference sequence). The CDR3 is 16 residues long. In DNA, the CDR3 is TGTGCCAGCAGCTCCTCTAGCGGGGGGGTCCAAGAGACCCAGTACTTC. Its translation is CASSSSSGGVQETQYF.

V usage is TRBV5-5 and J usage is TRBJ1-1; D uncertain. Germline loops: CDR1 SGHKS, CDR2 YYEKEE (reference sequence). The CDR3 extends over 14 amino acids. V was cut by 4 bases and J by 1 base, with 11 bases left in between. The CDR3 sequence: CASSRGVGNTEAFF. CDR3 DNA: TGTGCCAGCAGCCGCGGGGTAGGGAACACTGAAGCTTTCTTT.

The chain joins TRBV7-6 to TRBJ2-7; a possible D gene is TRBD1 (6 bases). The CDR3 spans 17 residues. CDR1 and CDR2 (germline): SGHVS, FNYEAQ. V lost 0 bases, J lost 0 bases, and 15 bases lay in between. The CDR3 DNA follows: TGTGCCAGCAGCTTAGCGTCCCAGGGGCCCCTCTCCTACGAGCAGTACTTC. Translating gives CASSLASQGPLSYEQYF.

CDR3 nucleotides: TGTGCCAGCAGCTTGTTCTTCCACCCCTACAATGAGCAGTTCTTC. Protein sequence: CASSLFFHPYNEQFF. The genes are TRBV5-6 and TRBJ2-1, with unresolved D. Germline V lookup: CDR1 SGHDT, CDR2 YYEEEE. This CDR3 spans 15 amino acids. V gave up 1 base and J gave up 2 bases, with 10 bases separating them.

This chain uses TRBV7-6 with TRBJ2-7; TRBD1 aligns across 9 bases. The CDR3 spans 14 residues. With 1 base clipped from V and 2 bases from J, the junction kept 0 bases outside the gene matches. CDR1 and CDR2 from the germline V gene are SGHVS and FNYEAQ. The CDR3 region has the DNA TGTGCCAGCAGCTTAGGGACAGGGGCCTACGAGCAGTACTTC. The encoded protein is CASSLGTGAYEQYF.

This clone was counted between two and nine times. The chain is built from TRBV11-2 and TRBJ2-2; D is unclear. In germline, CDR1 is SGHAT, CDR2 FQNNGV. The V gene lost 5 bases and the J gene lost 4 bases, with 5 bases spanning the gap. The CDR3 has 12 residues. CDR3 sequence reads: CASSRTTGELFF. DNA for the CDR3: TGTGCCAGCAGCCGGACCACCGGGGAGCTGTTTTTT.

CDR3 residues: CASSAVTGPYEQYF. CDR3 coding DNA: TGTGCCAGCAGTGCGGTAACAGGGCCCTACGAGCAGTACTTC. V usage is TRBV2 and J usage is TRBJ2-7, with D possibly being TRBD1 (6 bases). The V end lost 4 bases, the J end lost 2 bases, and 12 bases lay between the germline ends. CDR3 length: 14 amino acids. Germline V CDR1 and CDR2: SNHLY, FYNNEI.

The gene calls are TRBV7-2 and TRBJ2-5; 7 bases match TRBD2. With the DNA end fitting TRBJ2-7 better, the J assignment may be wrong. This CDR3 has 14 residues. Per the germline V gene, CDR1 is SGHTA and CDR2 is FQGNSA. DNA for the CDR3: TGTGCCAGCAGCTCCGCAGCGGGGTCCCACGAGCAGTACTTC. This sequence encodes CASSSAAGSHEQYF.

The CDR3 is CASSRRRAGAYNEQFF. CDR3 in DNA: TGTGCCAGCAGTAGGAGGAGGGCCGGGGCCTACAATGAGCAGTTCTTC. The J gene is TRBJ2-1, the V gene TRBV11-3, with D tentatively TRBD2 (6 bases). Trimming shortened V by 6 bases and J by 2 bases, and 17 bases separated the two germline ends. CDR3 length: 16 amino acids. The germline V gene encodes CDR1 SGHNT and CDR2 YENEEA.

This chain links TRBV27 with TRBJ2-2; possibly TRBD1 for D (5 bases). The V gene lost 5 bases and the J gene lost 5 bases, with 18 bases spanning the gap. The length of the CDR3 is 16 residues. Looked up from germline, CDR1 is MNHEY and CDR2 is SMNVEV (reference sequence). CDR3: CASSPQGRGPTGELFF. Here the CDR3 DNA reads TGTGCCAGCAGTCCCCAGGGTCGCGGACCGACCGGGGAGCTGTTTTTT.

The rearrangement uses TRBV30 and TRBJ2-5; 7 nucleotides match TRBD2. The V and J ends lost 0 bases and 6 bases, in that order; junction bases with no gene match: 13. Germline V gene sequence: CDR1 GTSNPN, CDR2 SVGIG (reference sequence). The CDR3 is made up of 16 amino acids. The chain's CDR3 is CAWSVHFATSWKTQYF. In DNA form, the CDR3 reads TGTGCCTGGAGTGTACATTTCGCGACTAGCTGGAAGACCCAGTACTTC. Full variable domain (rest looked up from reference TRBV30 and TRBJ2-5): SQTIHQWPATLVQPVGSPLSLECTVEGTSNPNLYWYRQAAGRGLQLLFYSVGIGQISSEVPQNLSASRPQDRQFILSSKKLLLSDSGFYLCAWSVHFATSWKTQYFGPGTRLLVL.

This clone showed up just once. The chain employs TRBV6-1 and TRBJ2-5; TRBD2 is a possible D gene (6 bases). This CDR3 is built from 14 residues. V lost 3 bases and J 5 bases, leaving 13 bases between the germline ends. CDR1 and CDR2 (germline): MNHNS, SASEGT. The CDR3, as DNA: TGTGCCAGCAGTGAGTTCATTGGGGGGGAGACCCAGTACTTC. Amino acids: CASSEFIGGETQYF.

In this sample, this clone turned up a few times. This CDR3 is also generated by other DNA sequences in the sample. V gene TRBV5-1 combines with J gene TRBJ2-5, with 7 positions matching TRBD1. J gave up 1 base and V 1 base, and 1 base lay outside the gene matches. CDR1 is SGHRS, CDR2 YFSETQ, per germline. The length of the CDR3 is 14 residues. The chain's CDR3 is CASSLRTGQETQYF. CDR3 DNA sequence: TGCGCCAGCAGCTTGAGGACAGGCCAAGAGACCCAGTACTTC.

The chain couples TRBV11-3 to TRBJ2-5; 7 nucleotides match TRBD2. The CDR3 runs 15 residues. V lost 4 bases, J lost 4 bases, and 9 bases stayed unmatched. Germline CDR1 and CDR2: SGHNT and YENEEA. The chain's CDR3 is CASSYQRGRGETQYF. DNA for the CDR3: TGTGCCAGCAGCTACCAGCGGGGAAGGGGAGAGACCCAGTACTTC.

The chain couples TRBV15 to TRBJ2-7; 7 bases are a match to TRBD2. J was trimmed by 7 bases and V by 0 bases; bases with no gene match: 3. Germline V gene data show CDR1 as LNHNV and CDR2 as YYDKDF (reference sequence). There are 13 residues in the CDR3. The CDR3 nucleotides are TGTGCCACCAGCAGAGATCCGGGGGGTGAGCAGTACTTC. This sequence encodes CATSRDPGGEQYF.

The CDR3, as DNA: TGTGCCAGCAGCTTTTGGGCAGGGTCTGAAGCTTTCTTT. It translates to CASSFWAGSEAFF. V is TRBV11-2 and J is TRBJ1-1; possible D gene TRBD1, 5 bases. CDR3 size: 13 residues. Per the germline V gene, CDR1 is SGHAT and CDR2 is FQNNGV. Trimming pared 3 bases from V and 6 bases from J, leaving 11 bases between.

Here the CDR3 reads CASSQGGAEQYF. CDR3 bases: TGCGCCAGCAGCCAAGGCGGGGCCGAGCAGTACTTC. The chain joins TRBV4-1 to TRBJ2-5, with D perhaps TRBD2 (6 bases). The DNA end is a closer match to TRBJ2-7, so the J assignment may be wrong. Germline V gene sequence: CDR1 MGHRA, CDR2 YSYEKL. The CDR3 spans 12 residues.